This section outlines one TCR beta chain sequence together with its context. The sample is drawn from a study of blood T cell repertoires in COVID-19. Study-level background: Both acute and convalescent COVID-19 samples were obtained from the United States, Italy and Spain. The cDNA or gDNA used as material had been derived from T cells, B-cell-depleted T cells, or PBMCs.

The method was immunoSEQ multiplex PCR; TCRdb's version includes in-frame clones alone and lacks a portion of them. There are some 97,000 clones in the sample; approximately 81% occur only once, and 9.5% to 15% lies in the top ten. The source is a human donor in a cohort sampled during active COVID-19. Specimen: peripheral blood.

For the CDR3, the DNA is TGTGCCAGCAGCCTTAGGCTAGCGGGAGATGGTCTGGAGCAGTACTTC. Protein: CASSLRLAGDGLEQYF. The V call is TRBV7-2, the J call TRBJ2-7; TRBD2 agrees at 10 bases. V was pared by 5 bases and J by 7 bases, with 14 bases of the junction left unmatched. The CDR3 is made up of 16 amino acids. Per the germline V gene, CDR1 is SGHTA and CDR2 is FQGNSA.